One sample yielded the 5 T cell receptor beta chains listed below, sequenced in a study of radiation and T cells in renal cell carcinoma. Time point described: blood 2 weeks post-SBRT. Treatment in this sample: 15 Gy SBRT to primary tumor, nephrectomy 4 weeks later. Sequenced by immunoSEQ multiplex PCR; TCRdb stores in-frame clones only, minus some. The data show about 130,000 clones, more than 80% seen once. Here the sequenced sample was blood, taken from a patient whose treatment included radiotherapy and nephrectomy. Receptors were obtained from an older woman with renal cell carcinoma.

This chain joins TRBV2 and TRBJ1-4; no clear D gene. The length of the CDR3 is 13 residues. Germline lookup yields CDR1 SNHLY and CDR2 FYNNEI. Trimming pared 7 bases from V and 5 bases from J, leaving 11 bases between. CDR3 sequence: CASTAEHNEKLFF. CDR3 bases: TGTGCCAGCACGGCAGAGCACAATGAAAAACTGTTTTTT.

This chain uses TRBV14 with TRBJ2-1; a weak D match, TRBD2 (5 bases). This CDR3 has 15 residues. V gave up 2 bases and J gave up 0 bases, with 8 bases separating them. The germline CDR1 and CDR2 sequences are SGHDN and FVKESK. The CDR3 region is CASSQFEGSYNEQFF. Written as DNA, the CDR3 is TGTGCCAGCAGCCAATTCGAGGGCTCCTACAATGAGCAGTTCTTC. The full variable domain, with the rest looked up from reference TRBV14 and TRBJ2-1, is EAGVTQFPSHSVIEKGQTVTLRCDPISGHDNLYWYRRVMGKEIKFLLHFVKESKQDESGMPNNRFLAERTGGTYSTLKVQPAELEDSGVYFCASSQFEGSYNEQFFGPGTRLTVL.

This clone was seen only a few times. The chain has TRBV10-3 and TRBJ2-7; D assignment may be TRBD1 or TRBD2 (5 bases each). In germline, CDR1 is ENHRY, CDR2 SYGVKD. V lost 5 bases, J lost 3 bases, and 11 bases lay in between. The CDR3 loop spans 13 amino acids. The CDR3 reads CAISRGDGYEQYF. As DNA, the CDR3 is TGTGCCATCAGTAGAGGGGACGGCTACGAGCAGTACTTC.

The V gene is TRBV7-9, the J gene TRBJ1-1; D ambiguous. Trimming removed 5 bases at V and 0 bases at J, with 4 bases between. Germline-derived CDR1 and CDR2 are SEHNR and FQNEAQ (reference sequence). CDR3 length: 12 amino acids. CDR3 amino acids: CASSRMNTEAFF. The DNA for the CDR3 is TGTGCCAGCAGCCGGATGAACACTGAAGCTTTCTTT.

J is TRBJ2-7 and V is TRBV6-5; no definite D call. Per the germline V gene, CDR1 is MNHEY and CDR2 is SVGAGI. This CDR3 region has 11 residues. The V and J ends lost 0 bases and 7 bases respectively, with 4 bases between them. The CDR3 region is CASSYSWEQYF. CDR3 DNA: TGTGCCAGCAGTTACTCTTGGGAGCAGTACTTC.